This TCR beta chain was retrieved from a study of T cell clonotyping in hematopoietic cell transplantation. General study findings and limits: Recipient TCR diversity dropped after transplant; expanded clonotypes rose from day 30 to 180.

The assay was immunoSEQ multiplex PCR, and TCRdb's table has in-frame clones only and misses some. The table records some 13,000 clones, about nine tenths of them present only once. This clone was detected only a few times. The antigen remains undetermined. Sequenced sample: peripheral blood mononuclear cells. The TCR sequence derives from a young man in good health. Some clones in this sample may be carry-over from other donors' samples.

In DNA, the CDR3 is TGTGCCAGCAGTGAACTAGGCTATGGCTACACCTTC. Translated: CASSELGYGYTF. The chain joins TRBV28 to TRBJ1-2; D gene unclear. CDR3 size: 12 residues. The ends were cut back, 5 bases at V and 4 bases at J, with 8 bases in the middle. Germline V gives CDR1 MDHEN, CDR2 SYDVKM.